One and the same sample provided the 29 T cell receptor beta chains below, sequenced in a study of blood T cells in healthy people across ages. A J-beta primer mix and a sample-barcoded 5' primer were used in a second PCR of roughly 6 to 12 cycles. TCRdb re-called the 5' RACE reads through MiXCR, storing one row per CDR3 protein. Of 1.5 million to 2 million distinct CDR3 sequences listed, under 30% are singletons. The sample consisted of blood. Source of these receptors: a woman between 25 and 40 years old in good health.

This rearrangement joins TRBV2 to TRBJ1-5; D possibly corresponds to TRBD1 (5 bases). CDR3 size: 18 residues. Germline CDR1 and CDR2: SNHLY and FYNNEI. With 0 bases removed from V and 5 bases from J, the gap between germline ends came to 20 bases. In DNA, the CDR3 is TGTGCCAGCAGTGAAGCGCTCGTAGTGTGGGGGGAGGATCAGCCCCAGCATTTT. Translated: CASSEALVVWGEDQPQHF.

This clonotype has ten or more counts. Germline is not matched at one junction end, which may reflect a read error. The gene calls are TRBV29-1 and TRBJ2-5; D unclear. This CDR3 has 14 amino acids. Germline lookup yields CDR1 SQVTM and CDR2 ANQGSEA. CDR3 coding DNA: TGCAGCGTTGTGGCGTGGGCGACTCAAGGGACCCAGTACTTC. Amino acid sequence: CSVVAWATQGTQYF.

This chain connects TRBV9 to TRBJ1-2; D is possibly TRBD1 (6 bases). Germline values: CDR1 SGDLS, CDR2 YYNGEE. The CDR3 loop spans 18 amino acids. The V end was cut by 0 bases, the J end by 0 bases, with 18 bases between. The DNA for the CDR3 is TGTGCCAGCAGCGTAGCCGGTACAGGGACCCAAGCTAACTATGGCTACACCTTC. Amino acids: CASSVAGTGTQANYGYTF.

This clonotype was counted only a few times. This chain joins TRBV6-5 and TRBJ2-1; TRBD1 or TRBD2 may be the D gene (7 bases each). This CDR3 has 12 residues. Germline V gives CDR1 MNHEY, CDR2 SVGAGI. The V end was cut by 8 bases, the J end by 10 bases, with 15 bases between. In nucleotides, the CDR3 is TGTGCCAGCGGCAGGGGGGGGATAGAGCAGTTCTTC. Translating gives CASGRGGIEQFF.

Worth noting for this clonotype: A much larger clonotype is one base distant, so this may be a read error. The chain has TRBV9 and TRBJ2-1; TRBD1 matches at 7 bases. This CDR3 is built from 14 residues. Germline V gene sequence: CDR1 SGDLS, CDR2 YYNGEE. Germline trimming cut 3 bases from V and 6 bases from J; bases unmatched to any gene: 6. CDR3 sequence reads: CASSAGAGGNEQFF. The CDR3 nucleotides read TGTGCCAGCAGCGCCGGGGCAGGGGGCAATGAGCAGTTCTTC.

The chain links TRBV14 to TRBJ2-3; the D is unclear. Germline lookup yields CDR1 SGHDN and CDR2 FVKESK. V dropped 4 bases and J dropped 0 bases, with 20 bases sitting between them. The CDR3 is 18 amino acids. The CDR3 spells CASSLWLPETESTDTQYF. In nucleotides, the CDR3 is TGTGCCAGCAGCCTTTGGCTCCCCGAGACTGAAAGCACAGATACGCAGTATTTT.

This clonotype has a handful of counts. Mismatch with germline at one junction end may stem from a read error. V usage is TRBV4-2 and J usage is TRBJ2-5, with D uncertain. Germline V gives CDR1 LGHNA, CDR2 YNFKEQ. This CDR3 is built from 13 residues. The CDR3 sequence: CAGSPAGKETQYF. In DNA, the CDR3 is TGTGCCGGCAGCCCAGCAGGAAAAGAGACCCAGTACTTC.

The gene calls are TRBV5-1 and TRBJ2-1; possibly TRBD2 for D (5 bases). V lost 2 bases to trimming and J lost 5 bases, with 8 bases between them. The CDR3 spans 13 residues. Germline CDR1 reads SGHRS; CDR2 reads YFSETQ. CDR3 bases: TGCGCCAGCAGCTTTAGCGAGCACAATGAGCAGTTCTTC. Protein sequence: CASSFSEHNEQFF.

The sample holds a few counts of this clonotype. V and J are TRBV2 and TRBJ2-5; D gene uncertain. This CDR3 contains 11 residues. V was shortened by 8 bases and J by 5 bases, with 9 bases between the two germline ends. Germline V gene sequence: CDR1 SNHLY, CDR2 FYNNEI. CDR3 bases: TGTGCCAGCTGGACGGAGGAGACCCAGTACTTC. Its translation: CASWTEETQYF.

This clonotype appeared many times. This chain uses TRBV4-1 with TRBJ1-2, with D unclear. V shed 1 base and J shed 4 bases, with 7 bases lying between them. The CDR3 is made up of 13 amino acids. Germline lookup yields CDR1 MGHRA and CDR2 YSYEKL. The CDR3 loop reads CASSQAQLYGYTF. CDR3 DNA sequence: TGCGCCAGCAGCCAAGCTCAGCTCTATGGCTACACCTTC.

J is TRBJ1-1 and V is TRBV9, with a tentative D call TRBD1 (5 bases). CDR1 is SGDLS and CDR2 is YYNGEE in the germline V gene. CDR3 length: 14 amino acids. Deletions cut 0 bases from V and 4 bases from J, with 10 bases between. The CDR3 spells CASSVGVGGTEAFF. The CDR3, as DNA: TGTGCCAGCAGCGTAGGAGTGGGGGGCACTGAAGCTTTCTTT.

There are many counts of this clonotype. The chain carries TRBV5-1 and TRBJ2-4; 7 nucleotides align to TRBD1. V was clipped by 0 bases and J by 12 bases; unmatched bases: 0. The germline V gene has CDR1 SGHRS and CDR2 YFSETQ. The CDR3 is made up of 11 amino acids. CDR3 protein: CASSLEGAQYF. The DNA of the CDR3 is TGCGCCAGCAGCTTGGAGGGGGCTCAGTACTTC.

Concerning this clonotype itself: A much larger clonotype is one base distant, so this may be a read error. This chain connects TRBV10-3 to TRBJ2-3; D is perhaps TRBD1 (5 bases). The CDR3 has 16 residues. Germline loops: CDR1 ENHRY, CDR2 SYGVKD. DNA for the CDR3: TGTGCCATCTGTGAGTTGACAGCAGCTAGCACAGATACGCAGTATTTT. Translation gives CAICELTAASTDTQYF.

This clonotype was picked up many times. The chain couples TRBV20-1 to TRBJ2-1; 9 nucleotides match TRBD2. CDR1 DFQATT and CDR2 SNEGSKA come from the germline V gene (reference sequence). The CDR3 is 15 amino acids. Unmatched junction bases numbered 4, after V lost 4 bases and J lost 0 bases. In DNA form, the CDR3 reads TGCAGTGCTAACACGGGACTAGCCTCCTACAATGAGCAGTTCTTC. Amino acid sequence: CSANTGLASYNEQFF.

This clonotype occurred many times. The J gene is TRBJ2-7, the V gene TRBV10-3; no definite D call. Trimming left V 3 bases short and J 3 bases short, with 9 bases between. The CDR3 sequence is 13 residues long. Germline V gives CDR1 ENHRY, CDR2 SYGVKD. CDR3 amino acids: CAISDLRVYEQYF. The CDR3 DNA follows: TGTGCCATCAGTGACCTCCGTGTCTACGAGCAGTACTTC.

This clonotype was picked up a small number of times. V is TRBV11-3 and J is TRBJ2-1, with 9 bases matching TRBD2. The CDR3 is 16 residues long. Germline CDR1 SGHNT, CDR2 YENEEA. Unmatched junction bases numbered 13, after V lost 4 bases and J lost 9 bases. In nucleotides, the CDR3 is TGTGCCAGCAGCTCGTCCCTTAGCGGGGGAGGGGCTGAGCAGTTCTTC. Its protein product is CASSSSLSGGGAEQFF.

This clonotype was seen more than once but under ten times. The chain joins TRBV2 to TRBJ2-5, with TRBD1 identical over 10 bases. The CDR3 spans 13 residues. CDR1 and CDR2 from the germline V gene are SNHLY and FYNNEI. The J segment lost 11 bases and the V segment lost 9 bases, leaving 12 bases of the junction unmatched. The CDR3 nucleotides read TGTGCCAGAGGGACAGGGGCCTATAATGAGCAGTACTTC. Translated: CARGTGAYNEQYF.

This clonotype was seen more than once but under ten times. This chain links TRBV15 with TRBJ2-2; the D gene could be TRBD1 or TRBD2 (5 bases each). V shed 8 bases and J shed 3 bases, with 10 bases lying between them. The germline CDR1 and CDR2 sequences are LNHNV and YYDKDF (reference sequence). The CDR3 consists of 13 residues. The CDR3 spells CATQEGYTGELFF. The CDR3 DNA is TGTGCCACCCAAGAGGGGTACACCGGGGAGCTGTTTTTT. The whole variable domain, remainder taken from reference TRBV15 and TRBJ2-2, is DAMVIQNPRYQVTQFGKPVTLSCSQTLNHNVMYWYQQKSSQAPKLLFHYYDKDFNNEADTPDNFQSRRPNTSFCFLDIRSPGLGDTAMYLCATQEGYTGELFFGEGSRLTVL.

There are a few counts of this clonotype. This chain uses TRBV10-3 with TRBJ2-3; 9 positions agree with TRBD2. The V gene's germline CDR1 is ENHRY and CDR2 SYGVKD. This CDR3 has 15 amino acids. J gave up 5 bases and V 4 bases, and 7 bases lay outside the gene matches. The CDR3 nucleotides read TGTGCCATCAGTGGGTCTAGCGGGGTGAGAGATACGCAGTATTTT. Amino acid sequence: CAISGSSGVRDTQYF.

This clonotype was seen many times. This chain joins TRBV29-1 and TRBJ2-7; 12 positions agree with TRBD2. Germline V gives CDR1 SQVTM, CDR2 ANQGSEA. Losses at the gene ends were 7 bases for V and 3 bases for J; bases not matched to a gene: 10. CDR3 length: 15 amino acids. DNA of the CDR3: TGCAGCGCAGAACTGACTAGCGGGGGAGACTACGAGCAGTACTTC. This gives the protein CSAELTSGGDYEQYF.

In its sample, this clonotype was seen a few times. CDR3: CSAGGLGVETQYF. For the CDR3, the DNA is TGCAGTGCTGGGGGCCTGGGGGTTGAGACCCAGTACTTC. This chain connects TRBV20-1 to TRBJ2-5, with a possible D match to TRBD1 (6 bases). CDR3 length equals 13 residues. With 5 bases removed from V and 5 bases from J, the gap between germline ends came to 15 bases. The V gene's germline CDR1 is DFQATT and CDR2 SNEGSKA (reference sequence).

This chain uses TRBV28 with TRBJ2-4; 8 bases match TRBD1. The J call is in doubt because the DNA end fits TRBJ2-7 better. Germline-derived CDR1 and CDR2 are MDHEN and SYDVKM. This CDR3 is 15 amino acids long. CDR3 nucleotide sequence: TGTGCCAGCAGTAGCAGGGGGCGAAATGCCTACGAGCAGTACTTC. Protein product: CASSSRGRNAYEQYF.

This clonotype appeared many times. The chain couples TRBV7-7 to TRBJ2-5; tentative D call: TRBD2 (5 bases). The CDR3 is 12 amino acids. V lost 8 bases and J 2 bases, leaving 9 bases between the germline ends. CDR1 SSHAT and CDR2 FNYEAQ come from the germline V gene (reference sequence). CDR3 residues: CASGSGQETQYF. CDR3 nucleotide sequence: TGTGCCAGCGGAAGCGGACAAGAGACCCAGTACTTC. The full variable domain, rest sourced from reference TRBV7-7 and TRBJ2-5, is GAGVSQSPRYKVTKRGQDVTLRCDPISSHATLYWYQQALGQGPEFLTYFNYEAQPDKSGLPSDRFSAERPEGSISTLTIQRTEQRDSAMYRCASGSGQETQYFGPGTRLLVL.

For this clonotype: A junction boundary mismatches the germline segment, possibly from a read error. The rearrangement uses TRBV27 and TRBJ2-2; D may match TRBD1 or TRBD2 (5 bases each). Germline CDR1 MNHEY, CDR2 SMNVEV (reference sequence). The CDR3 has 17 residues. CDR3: CASSLSSGAFNTGELFF. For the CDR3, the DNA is TGTGCCAGCAGTTTATCGAGTGGGGCGTTTAACACCGGGGAACTGTTTTTT.

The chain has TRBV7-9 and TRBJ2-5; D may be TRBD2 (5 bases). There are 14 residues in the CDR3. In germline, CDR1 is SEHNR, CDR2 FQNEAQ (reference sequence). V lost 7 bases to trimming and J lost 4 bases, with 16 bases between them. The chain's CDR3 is CASIARGSSETQYF. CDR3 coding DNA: TGTGCCAGCATCGCCCGTGGGAGCTCAGAGACCCAGTACTTC.

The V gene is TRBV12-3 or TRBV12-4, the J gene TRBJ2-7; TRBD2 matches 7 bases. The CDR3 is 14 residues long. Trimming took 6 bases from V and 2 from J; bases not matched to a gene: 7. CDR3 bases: TGTGCCAGCAGATACGGGGGGAGCCCCTACGAGCAGTACTTC. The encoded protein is CASRYGGSPYEQYF.

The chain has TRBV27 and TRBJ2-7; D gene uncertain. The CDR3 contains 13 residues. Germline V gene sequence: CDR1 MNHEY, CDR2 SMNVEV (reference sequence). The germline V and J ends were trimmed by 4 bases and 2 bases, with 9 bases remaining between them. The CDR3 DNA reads TGTGCCAGCAGTTGGGATATTACCTACGAGCAGTACTTC. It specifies CASSWDITYEQYF.

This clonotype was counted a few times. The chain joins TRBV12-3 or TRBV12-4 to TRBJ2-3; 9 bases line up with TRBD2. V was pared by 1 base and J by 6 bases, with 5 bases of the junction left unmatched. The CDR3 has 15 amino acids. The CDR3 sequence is CASSLGTSVPDTQYF. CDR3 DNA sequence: TGTGCCAGCAGTTTAGGGACTAGCGTTCCGGATACGCAGTATTTT.

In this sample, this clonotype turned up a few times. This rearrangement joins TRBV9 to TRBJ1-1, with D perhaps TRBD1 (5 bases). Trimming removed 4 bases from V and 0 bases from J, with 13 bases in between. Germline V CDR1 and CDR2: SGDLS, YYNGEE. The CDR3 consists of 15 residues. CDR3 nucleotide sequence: TGTGCCAGCAGCATCGGGGGAGTAGTGAACACTGAAGCTTTCTTT. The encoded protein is CASSIGGVVNTEAFF.